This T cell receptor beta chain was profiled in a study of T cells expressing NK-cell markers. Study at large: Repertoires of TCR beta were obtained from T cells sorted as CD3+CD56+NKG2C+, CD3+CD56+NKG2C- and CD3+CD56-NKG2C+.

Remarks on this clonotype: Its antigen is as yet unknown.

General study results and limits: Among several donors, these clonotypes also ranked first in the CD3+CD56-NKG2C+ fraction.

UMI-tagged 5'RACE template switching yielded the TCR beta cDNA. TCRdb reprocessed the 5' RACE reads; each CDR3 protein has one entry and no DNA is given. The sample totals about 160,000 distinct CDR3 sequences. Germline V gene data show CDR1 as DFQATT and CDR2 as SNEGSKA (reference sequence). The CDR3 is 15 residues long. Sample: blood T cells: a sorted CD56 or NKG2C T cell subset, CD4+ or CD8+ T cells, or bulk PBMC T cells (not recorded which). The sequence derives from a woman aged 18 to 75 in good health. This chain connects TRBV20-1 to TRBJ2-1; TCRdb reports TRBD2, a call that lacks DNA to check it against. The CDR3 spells CSASAGTSGYNEQFF.